This TCR beta chain emerged from a study of somatic mutations in cytotoxic T cells in rheumatoid arthritis. Germline V lookup: CDR1 SNHLY, CDR2 FYNNEI. The V and J ends lost 8 bases and 0 bases, in that order; junction bases with no gene match: 2. The CDR3 is 13 amino acids. Assay used: immunoSEQ multiplex PCR; TCRdb lists only in-frame clones, some missing. There are roughly 20,000 clones in the sample; approximately 80% occur only once, and around 14% lies in the top ten. The clonotype originates from an adult with rheumatoid arthritis. The sequenced sample consisted of CD8+ T cells sorted from blood. This chain uses TRBV2 with TRBJ1-1, with TRBD1 identical over 8 bases. For the CDR3, the DNA is TGTGCCAGCCCGGACAGGGTGAACACTGAAGCTTTCTTT. This encodes CASPDRVNTEAFF.